A single sample gave rise to the 12 T cell receptor beta chains below, sequenced in a study of T cells in Graves' hyperthyroidism and ophthalmopathy. What was amplified from RNA transcripts were TCR beta CDR3 regions. HTBI primers were the set used in a first-round RT-PCR of the TCR CDR3. One entry per CDR3 protein, called by TCRdb with MiXCR from the multiplex PCR reads. The data show around 690,000 distinct CDR3 sequences, 15% to 20% seen once. The sequenced sample was blood. The receptors were gathered from a man aged 50 to 60 with Graves' hyperthyroidism.

This clonotype was detected ten times or more. The chain links TRBV28 to TRBJ2-4; the D gene is possibly TRBD2 (6 bases). This CDR3 has 15 amino acids. Trimming cost V 4 bases and J 3 bases, with 13 bases left between them. The germline V gene encodes CDR1 MDHEN and CDR2 SYDVKM. The CDR3 reads CASSSPRRGKNIQYF. In DNA form, the CDR3 reads TGTGCCAGCAGTTCCCCCCGGCGGGGCAAAAACATTCAGTACTTC.

In this sample, this clonotype turned up many times. This chain connects TRBV27 to TRBJ1-2; no firm D call. Germline lookup yields CDR1 MNHEY and CDR2 SMNVEV (reference sequence). The CDR3 consists of 14 residues. Trimming left V 4 bases short and J 5 bases short, with 14 bases between. Here the CDR3 reads CASSWPGNQYGYTF. The CDR3 bases are TGTGCCAGCAGTTGGCCAGGAAACCAGTATGGCTACACCTTC.

The rearrangement links TRBV19 to TRBJ2-3, with D uncertain. The CDR3 is 15 amino acids. The germline V gene encodes CDR1 LNHDA and CDR2 SQIVND (reference sequence). Trimming removed 1 base from V and 1 base from J, with 9 bases in between. The CDR3 sequence: CASSIGVSRTDTQYF. CDR3 DNA: TGTGCCAGTAGTATAGGGGTCAGTCGCACAGATACGCAGTATTTT.

This clonotype was counted only a few times. Here the CDR3 reads CASSEHMAGPDYGYTF. CDR3 coding DNA: TGTGCCAGCAGTGAACATATGGCAGGGCCCGACTATGGCTACACCTTC. The chain joins TRBV6-1 to TRBJ1-2; possibly TRBD1 for D (5 bases). This CDR3 is 16 amino acids long. V gave up 2 bases and J gave up 3 bases, with 16 bases separating them. Germline V CDR1 and CDR2: MNHNS, SASEGT.

This clonotype has more than one count but fewer than ten. The J gene is TRBJ2-5, the V gene TRBV4-1; possible D gene TRBD1, 7 bases. This CDR3 spans 16 amino acids. Trimming left V 0 bases short and J 3 bases short, with 14 bases between. Germline V lookup: CDR1 MGHRA, CDR2 YSYEKL. DNA for the CDR3: TGCGCCAGCAGCCAAGACGTCAGGGGGGTGGAAGAGACCCAGTACTTC. Its protein product is CASSQDVRGVEETQYF.

V gene TRBV4-1 combines with J gene TRBJ1-4; D remains ambiguous. V gave up 4 bases and J gave up 7 bases, with 7 bases separating them. The CDR3 is 12 residues long. Germline CDR1 and CDR2: MGHRA and YSYEKL. The CDR3 sequence: CASSPGLEKLFF. CDR3 in DNA: TGCGCCAGCAGCCCCGGCCTTGAAAAACTGTTTTTT.

The chain has TRBV4-3 and TRBJ2-1; 13 bases fit TRBD2. This CDR3 contains 17 residues. Germline loops: CDR1 LGHNA, CDR2 YSLEER. V lost 5 bases, J lost 4 bases, and 8 bases stayed unmatched. The CDR3 spells CASSFRLAGGDYNEQFF. DNA for the CDR3: TGCGCCAGCAGCTTCCGACTAGCGGGGGGAGATTACAATGAGCAGTTCTTC.

The V gene is TRBV20-1, the J gene TRBJ1-5, with TRBD1 as a possible D gene (5 bases). The V end lost 5 bases, the J end lost 9 bases, and 17 bases lay between the germline ends. The CDR3 has 13 amino acids. Germline assignment: CDR1 DFQATT and CDR2 SNEGSKA (reference sequence). The CDR3 nucleotides are TGCAGTGCTGGCCGCGGGGGGTTAAGGCCCCAGCATTTT. Translated: CSAGRGGLRPQHF.

The table lists this clonotype with many counts. J is TRBJ1-1 and V is TRBV10-3; D gene unclear. This CDR3 is 12 amino acids long. Trimming took off 2 bases at V and 8 bases at J, with 9 bases between the two ends. Germline V lookup: CDR1 ENHRY, CDR2 SYGVKD. CDR3: CAISERAEEAFF. The CDR3, as DNA: TGTGCCATCAGTGAGCGGGCAGAGGAAGCTTTCTTT.

This clonotype has a handful of counts. The chain employs TRBV19 and TRBJ2-2, with D perhaps being TRBD1 or TRBD2 (6 bases each). In germline, CDR1 is LNHDA, CDR2 SQIVND (reference sequence). V lost 3 bases and J 7 bases, leaving 24 bases between the germline ends. The CDR3 has 18 residues. CDR3 in amino acids: CASSILWGQGGNFGELFF. The CDR3 nucleotides are TGTGCCAGTAGTATCCTTTGGGGGCAGGGAGGTAATTTCGGGGAGCTGTTTTTT.

V and J are TRBV27 and TRBJ2-7; D not resolved. Germline-derived CDR1 and CDR2 are MNHEY and SMNVEV (reference sequence). V lost 6 bases and J lost 2, with 14 bases in between. This CDR3 region has 14 residues. CDR3 nucleotide sequence: TGTGCCAGCAGCTTAGACAAAGGACCCTACGAGCAGTACTTC. This codes for CASSLDKGPYEQYF.

This clonotype was detected only a few times. V usage is TRBV9 and J usage is TRBJ2-1; D is uncertain. Germline loops: CDR1 SGDLS, CDR2 YYNGEE. This CDR3 is 16 amino acids long. V lost 4 bases and J 5 bases, leaving 19 bases between the germline ends. The CDR3 DNA is TGTGCCAGCAGCTATAGCCCATTGAGAACCCACAATGAGCAGTTCTTC. It specifies CASSYSPLRTHNEQFF.